These 30 T cell receptor beta chains were all obtained from the same sample, sequenced in a study of shared clonotypes between healthy human individuals. As defined, naive CD8 cells were CD45RO-negative and positively selected for CCR7, with terminally differentiated effector memory CD45RA+ cells excluded. Assay used: immunoSEQ multiplex PCR; TCRdb lists only in-frame clones, some missing. The sample has about 2 million clones; about 95% are singletons. Sequencing input: naive CD8+ T cells sorted from blood. These receptors were taken from a man aged 18 to 29 in good health.

On this clone itself: Other DNA sequences in this specimen translate into the identical CDR3. The V and J genes are TRBV10-2 and TRBJ1-1; no clear D. V dropped 6 bases and J dropped 0 bases, with 2 bases sitting between them. From germline, CDR1 is WSHSY and CDR2 SAAADI. The length of the CDR3 is 11 residues. DNA of the CDR3: TGCGCCAGCAGGATGAACACTGAAGCTTTCTTT. Its protein product is CASRMNTEAFF.

Comments on this clone: The same CDR3 arises from other DNA sequences in this sample as well. The chain's CDR3 is CASSMGVSYEQYF. In DNA, the CDR3 is TGTGCCAGTAGTATGGGGGTTAGCTACGAGCAGTACTTC. This chain uses TRBV19 with TRBJ2-7; D assignment may be TRBD1 or TRBD2 (5 bases each). V lost 3 bases and J 3 bases, leaving 9 bases between the germline ends. This CDR3 has 13 amino acids. Germline CDR1 and CDR2: LNHDA and SQIVND (reference sequence).

This rearrangement joins TRBV27 to TRBJ2-7; 11 positions match TRBD2. The CDR3 has 15 amino acids. V shed 5 bases, J shed 6 bases, and the junction held 9 bases outside the gene matches. Per the germline V gene, CDR1 is MNHEY and CDR2 is SMNVEV (reference sequence). CDR3 region: CASSTPGLAVLEQYF. The DNA of the CDR3 is TGTGCCAGCAGTACTCCGGGACTAGCGGTTCTCGAGCAGTACTTC.

J is TRBJ2-7 and V is TRBV19, with D uncertain. Trimming took 2 bases from V and 4 from J, leaving 9 bases between them. Looked up from germline, CDR1 is LNHDA and CDR2 is SQIVND (reference sequence). This CDR3 contains 13 residues. For the CDR3, the DNA is TGTGCCAGTAGTATATATTCAGGATACGAGCAGTACTTC. Its translation: CASSIYSGYEQYF. The full variable domain, in which reference TRBV19 and TRBJ2-7 provide the parts outside the CDR3, is DGGITQSPKYLFRKEGQNVTLSCEQNLNHDAMYWYRQDPGQGLRLIYYSQIVNDFQKGDIAEGYSVSREKKESFPLTVTSAQKNPTAFYLCASSIYSGYEQYFGPGTRLTVT.

The chain employs TRBV28 and TRBJ2-7, with a possible D match to TRBD1 (7 bases). This CDR3 is 15 amino acids long. V was clipped by 6 bases and J by 4 bases, with 19 bases between them. CDR1 and CDR2 (germline): MDHEN, SYDVKM. The DNA of the CDR3 is TGTGCCAGCAGATCTACAGGGGACTTTGCTTACGAGCAGTACTTC. Its translation: CASRSTGDFAYEQYF.

CDR3 amino acids: CASSLALRGSSYNEQFF. CDR3 DNA sequence: TGTGCCAGCAGCTTAGCGCTGAGGGGGAGCTCCTACAATGAGCAGTTCTTC. V is TRBV7-9 and J is TRBJ2-1; D possibly corresponds to TRBD1 (6 bases). Germline CDR1 is SEHNR and CDR2 is FQNEAQ (reference sequence). V was cut by 0 bases and J by 0 bases, with 12 bases left in between. This CDR3 is 17 amino acids long.

The chain employs TRBV28 and TRBJ1-1, with D maybe TRBD1 (6 bases). The CDR3 spans 14 residues. Per germline, CDR1 MDHEN and CDR2 SYDVKM. Trimming removed 3 bases at V and 5 bases at J, with 13 bases between. In DNA, the CDR3 is TGTGCCAGCAGTTTTCGGGACATCTTGACTGAAGCTTTCTTT. Amino acid sequence: CASSFRDILTEAFF. Supplemented by reference TRBV28 and TRBJ1-1, the full variable domain reads DVKVTQSSRYLVKRTGEKVFLECVQDMDHENMFWYRQDPGLGLRLIYFSYDVKMKEKGDIPEGYSVSREKKERFSLILESASTNQTSMYLCASSFRDILTEAFFGQGTRLTVV.

CDR3 bases: TGTGCCAGCAGCTTAGTGGGGACAGTCTACGAGCAGTACTTC. Translation: CASSLVGTVYEQYF. The chain employs TRBV7-8 and TRBJ2-7, with 7 bases identical to TRBD1. CDR1 SGHVS and CDR2 FQNEAQ come from the germline V gene. V lost 1 base and J lost 3; bases outside the gene matches: 3. This CDR3 spans 14 amino acids.

Of note for this clone: The sample contains more than one DNA sequence encoding this CDR3. The chain recombines TRBV28 with TRBJ2-7; TRBD2 matches 7 bases. CDR3 length: 14 residues. CDR1 is MDHEN and CDR2 is SYDVKM in the germline V gene. Losses at the gene ends were 4 bases for V and 5 bases for J; bases not matched to a gene: 8. In DNA, the CDR3 is TGTGCCAGCAGTTCACTTACTGGGGGGGACGAGCAGTACTTC. This encodes CASSSLTGGDEQYF. Complete variable domain (other parts from reference TRBV28 and TRBJ2-7): DVKVTQSSRYLVKRTGEKVFLECVQDMDHENMFWYRQDPGLGLRLIYFSYDVKMKEKGDIPEGYSVSREKKERFSLILESASTNQTSMYLCASSSLTGGDEQYFGPGTRLTVT.

The chain joins TRBV29-1 to TRBJ2-1; 11 positions match TRBD2. Germline assignment: CDR1 SQVTM and CDR2 ANQGSEA. V was clipped by 8 bases and J by 6 bases; unmatched bases: 6. The CDR3 is 13 residues long. For the CDR3, the DNA is TGCAGCCCCTTAGCGGGGGGGGGCAATGAGCAGTTCTTC. This translates into CSPLAGGGNEQFF.

This rearrangement joins TRBV29-1 to TRBJ1-2, with a possible D match to TRBD1 (5 bases). Germline V CDR1 and CDR2: SQVTM, ANQGSEA. There are 12 residues in the CDR3. Trimming cost V 5 bases and J 7 bases, with 14 bases left between them. For the CDR3, the DNA is TGCAGCGTTTTACAGGAGACGCTTGGCTACACCTTC. Translated: CSVLQETLGYTF.

A note on this clone: Distinct nucleotide sequences in the sample also encode this CDR3. The rearrangement links TRBV6-5 to TRBJ2-2; D is uncertain. The length of the CDR3 is 12 residues. The germline V gene encodes CDR1 MNHEY and CDR2 SVGAGI. V lost 1 base, J lost 5 bases, and 2 bases lay in between. CDR3 sequence (DNA): TGTGCCAGCAGTTACTTGACCGGGGAGCTGTTTTTT. Protein sequence: CASSYLTGELFF.

V gene TRBV6-5 combines with J gene TRBJ1-1; D unclear. From germline, CDR1 is MNHEY and CDR2 SVGAGI. Trimming took off 4 bases at V and 1 base at J, with 16 bases between the two ends. This CDR3 region has 16 residues. CDR3 bases: TGTGCCAGCAGTTTATTTTATAGTGGCCCGAACACTGAAGCTTTCTTT. Protein sequence: CASSLFYSGPNTEAFF.

This chain uses TRBV10-3 with TRBJ2-1; 9 bases fit TRBD1. J gave up 15 bases and V 9 bases, and 15 bases lay outside the gene matches. The CDR3 length is 13 residues. Germline V lookup: CDR1 ENHRY, CDR2 SYGVKD. The CDR3 nucleotides read TGTGCCATAACCGGGACAGGGTCCGACCCCAGGTTCTTC. It translates to CAITGTGSDPRFF.

V is TRBV6-1 and J is TRBJ1-2; D is unresolved. Trimming left V 3 bases short and J 0 bases short, with 14 bases between. CDR3 length: 16 residues. CDR1 and CDR2 from the germline V gene are MNHNS and SASEGT. The CDR3 nucleotides read TGTGCCAGCAGTGAGGGCAGGACCGCAGCTAACTATGGCTACACCTTC. It encodes CASSEGRTAANYGYTF.

The chain carries TRBV29-1 and TRBJ2-1; D may be TRBD1 or TRBD2 (5 bases each). The CDR3 has 12 amino acids. Germline V gene lookup returns CDR1 SQVTM and CDR2 ANQGSEA. V shed 4 bases and J shed 7 bases, with 11 bases lying between them. The CDR3 bases are TGCAGCGTTGGCGAGGGGCGGAATGAGCAGTTCTTC. Translation gives CSVGEGRNEQFF.

The V gene is TRBV27, the J gene TRBJ2-4; D may be TRBD2 (5 bases). This CDR3 region has 16 residues. Germline V lookup: CDR1 MNHEY, CDR2 SMNVEV (reference sequence). With 5 bases removed from V and 1 base from J, the gap between germline ends came to 15 bases. CDR3 DNA: TGTGCCAGCAGTCCCTCGGGAATGACGGCCAAAAACATTCAGTACTTC. It codes for CASSPSGMTAKNIQYF.

About this clone itself: This sample includes further DNA sequences coding for the same CDR3. The V call is TRBV9, the J call TRBJ2-5; 10 bases map to TRBD1. Germline V gene sequence: CDR1 SGDLS, CDR2 YYNGEE. V shed 3 bases and J 2 bases; nucleotides not matched to a gene: 1. This CDR3 region has 14 residues. CDR3 amino acids: CASSADRGQETQYF. Written as DNA, the CDR3 is TGTGCCAGCAGCGCGGACAGGGGGCAAGAGACCCAGTACTTC. Variable domain in full (rest from reference TRBV9 and TRBJ2-5): DSGVTQTPKHLITATGQRVTLRCSPRSGDLSVYWYQQSLDQGLQFLIQYYNGEERAKGNILERFSAQQFPDLHSELNLSSLELGDSALYFCASSADRGQETQYFGPGTRLLVL.

In regard to this clone: This CDR3 is also generated by other DNA sequences in the sample. The rearrangement links TRBV27 to TRBJ1-5; unclear D gene. The CDR3 runs to 14 residues. V lost 5 bases, J lost 2 bases, and 10 bases lay in between. CDR1 and CDR2 (germline): MNHEY, SMNVEV (reference sequence). CDR3 bases: TGTGCCAGCAGTCCCCTTTTGGGCAATCAGCCCCAGCATTTT. Translating it yields CASSPLLGNQPQHF.

V usage is TRBV6-5 and J usage is TRBJ1-6; a possible D gene is TRBD1 (5 bases). V was pared by 2 bases and J by 10 bases, with 12 bases between. From germline, CDR1 is MNHEY and CDR2 SVGAGI. The CDR3 loop spans 14 amino acids. The CDR3 DNA is TGTGCCAGCAGTTACGGCGGGGGATACTCACCCCTCCACTTT. Residues: CASSYGGGYSPLHF.

The chain combines TRBV6-1 with TRBJ1-5; tentatively, D is TRBD1 (5 bases). CDR3 size: 17 residues. Trimming shortened V by 0 bases and J by 2 bases, and 14 bases separated the two germline ends. Germline CDR1 MNHNS, CDR2 SASEGT. CDR3 DNA: TGTGCCAGCAGTGAAGCGATCGGAGGGGCGGGCAATCAGCCCCAGCATTTT. The encoded protein is CASSEAIGGAGNQPQHF.

CDR3 sequence: CASSQKGAQGNYEQYF. CDR3 in DNA: TGCGCCAGCAGCCAAAAAGGGGCGCAGGGGAACTACGAGCAGTACTTC. The chain carries TRBV4-1 and TRBJ2-7; D perhaps matches TRBD1 (6 bases). Germline CDR1 and CDR2: MGHRA and YSYEKL. The CDR3 is made up of 16 amino acids. Trimming stripped 2 bases from V and 3 bases from J, with 17 bases between.

This chain uses TRBV30 with TRBJ2-3, with TRBD1 identical over 7 bases. The CDR3 covers 16 residues. V lost 2 bases and J lost 4; bases outside the gene matches: 12. Germline-derived CDR1 and CDR2 are GTSNPN and SVGIG (reference sequence). The CDR3 DNA sequence: TGTGCCTGGAGTCCATTACAGGGGTCCTTCGCAGATACGCAGTATTTT. It is translated as CAWSPLQGSFADTQYF.

This clone was seen only once. V usage is TRBV14 and J usage is TRBJ1-1; D is possibly TRBD1 (6 bases). The CDR3 sequence is 13 residues long. Germline loops: CDR1 SGHDN, CDR2 FVKESK. V lost 6 bases to trimming and J lost 4 bases, with 12 bases between them. This CDR3 reads CASSLQGSTEAFF. The DNA for the CDR3 is TGTGCCAGCAGTCTACAGGGCTCCACTGAAGCTTTCTTT.

Concerning this clone itself: This CDR3 is also generated by other DNA sequences in the sample. The V gene is TRBV28, the J gene TRBJ2-1; the match to TRBD1 covers 8 bases. Germline CDR1 and CDR2: MDHEN and SYDVKM. The CDR3 runs 14 residues. V lost 2 bases to trimming and J lost 4 bases; unmatched junction nucleotides: 1. CDR3 coding DNA: TGTGCCAGCAGTTTACGGACAGGGTACAATGAGCAGTTCTTC. It specifies CASSLRTGYNEQFF.

This rearrangement joins TRBV4-3 to TRBJ2-1; TRBD2 agrees at 11 bases. Germline trimming cut 0 bases from V and 8 bases from J; bases unmatched to any gene: 12. The CDR3 runs to 18 residues. Per germline, CDR1 LGHNA and CDR2 YSLEER. CDR3 in amino acids: CASSQDLIAGGGLDEQFF. The CDR3 region has the DNA TGCGCCAGCAGCCAAGACTTAATAGCGGGAGGGGGGCTCGATGAGCAGTTCTTC.

This clone was picked up one time. In the same sample, other DNA sequences code for this CDR3. This chain links TRBV9 with TRBJ2-7; 9 bases match TRBD1. Germline loops: CDR1 SGDLS, CDR2 YYNGEE. The CDR3 loop spans 14 amino acids. After removal of 3 bases from V and 4 bases from J, the junction contained 5 bases not matched to a gene. CDR3 nucleotides: TGTGCCAGCAGCGACCGGGACAGGGATTACGAGCAGTACTTC. The encoded protein is CASSDRDRDYEQYF.

The sample holds one count of this clone. The chain is built from TRBV28 and TRBJ2-7, with D possibly being TRBD2 (5 bases). Trimming took off 3 bases at V and 1 base at J, with 10 bases between the two ends. Germline V gene sequence: CDR1 MDHEN, CDR2 SYDVKM. The CDR3 consists of 14 residues. For the CDR3, the DNA is TGTGCCAGCAGTTTTACGAGGGAATCCTACGAGCAGTACTTC. It codes for CASSFTRESYEQYF. The complete variable domain, with remaining parts taken from reference TRBV28 and TRBJ2-7, reads DVKVTQSSRYLVKRTGEKVFLECVQDMDHENMFWYRQDPGLGLRLIYFSYDVKMKEKGDIPEGYSVSREKKERFSLILESASTNQTSMYLCASSFTRESYEQYFGPGTRLTVT.

The chain has TRBV5-1 and TRBJ1-6; 9 positions match TRBD1. V lost 0 bases to trimming and J lost 10 bases; unmatched junction nucleotides: 14. From germline, CDR1 is SGHRS and CDR2 YFSETQ. This CDR3 region has 18 residues. The CDR3 protein is CASSLDLQGAVVESPLHF. The CDR3 bases are TGCGCCAGCAGCTTGGATTTACAGGGGGCGGTGGTGGAATCACCCCTCCACTTT.

The chain combines TRBV19 with TRBJ2-5; TRBD2 is a possible D gene (6 bases). Between the trimmed V and J ends, which lost 5 bases and 3 bases, there was a span of 25 bases. The CDR3 has 18 residues. CDR1 and CDR2 (germline): LNHDA, SQIVND (reference sequence). CDR3 nucleotides: TGTGCCAGTAGTTCACTCCCCGGGCGGGGCAGGGTAGAAGAGACCCAGTACTTC. Its protein product is CASSSLPGRGRVEETQYF.